This T cell receptor beta chain was found in a study of T cells in Graves' hyperthyroidism and ophthalmopathy. Broader study findings: Progression to ophthalmopathy was predicted a median of 6.5 months early. Most thyroid clonotypes that were expanded above 0.001 also turned up in blood.

This clonotype was counted many times. What it binds is unknown. From RNA transcripts, TCR beta CDR3 regions were amplified. Initially, a first-round RT-PCR of the TCR CDR3 employed the HTBI primer set. TCRdb passed the multiplex PCR reads through MiXCR, listing each CDR3 protein once. The profile covers approximately 370,000 distinct CDR3 sequences, with 17% appearing a single time and roughly 35% taken by the ten largest. V was shortened by 2 bases and J by 4 bases, with 15 bases between the two germline ends. The CDR3 is made up of 16 amino acids. Per germline, CDR1 SNHLY and CDR2 FYNNEI. The receptor was derived from a woman under 40 with Graves' hyperthyroidism that later progressed to Graves' ophthalmopathy. The specimen was blood. The rearrangement joins TRBV2 to TRBJ1-5; D perhaps matches TRBD1 (6 bases). The CDR3 sequence: CASSETGWGRNQPQHF. CDR3 coding DNA: TGTGCCAGCAGTGAAACAGGGTGGGGTCGGAATCAGCCCCAGCATTTT.